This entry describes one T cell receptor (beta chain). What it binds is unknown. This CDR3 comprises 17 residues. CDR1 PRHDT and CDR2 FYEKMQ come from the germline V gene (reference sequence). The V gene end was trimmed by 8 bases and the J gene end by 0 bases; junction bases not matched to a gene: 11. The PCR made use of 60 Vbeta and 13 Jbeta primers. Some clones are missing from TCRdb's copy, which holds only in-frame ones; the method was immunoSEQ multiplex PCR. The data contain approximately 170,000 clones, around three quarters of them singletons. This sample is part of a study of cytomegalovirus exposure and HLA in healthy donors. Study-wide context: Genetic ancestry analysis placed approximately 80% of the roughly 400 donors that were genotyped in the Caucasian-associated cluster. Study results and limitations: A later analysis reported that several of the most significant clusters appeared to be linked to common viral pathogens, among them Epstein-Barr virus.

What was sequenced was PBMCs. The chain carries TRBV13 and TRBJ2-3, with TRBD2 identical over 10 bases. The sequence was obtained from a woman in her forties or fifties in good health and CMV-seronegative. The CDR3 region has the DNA TGTGCCAGCGCGGTCACCGGACTAGCGGTTAGCACAGATACGCAGTATTTT. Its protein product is CASAVTGLAVSTDTQYF.